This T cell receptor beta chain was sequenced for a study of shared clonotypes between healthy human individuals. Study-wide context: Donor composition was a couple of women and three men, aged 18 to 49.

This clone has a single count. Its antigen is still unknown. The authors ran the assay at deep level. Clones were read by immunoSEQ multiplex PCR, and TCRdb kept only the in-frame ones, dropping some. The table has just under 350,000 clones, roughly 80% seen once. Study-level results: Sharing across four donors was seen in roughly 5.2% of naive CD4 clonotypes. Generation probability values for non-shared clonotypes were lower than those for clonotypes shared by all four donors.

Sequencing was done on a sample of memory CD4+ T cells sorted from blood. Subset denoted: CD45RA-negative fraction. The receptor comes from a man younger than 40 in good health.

The CDR3 protein is CASKGPHRDQPQHF. Written as DNA, the CDR3 is TGTGCCAGCAAGGGACCCCACCGGGATCAGCCCCAGCATTTT. The chain carries TRBV28 and TRBJ1-5; TRBD1 might be the D (5 bases). Trimming stripped 7 bases from V and 5 bases from J, with 15 bases between. CDR3 length: 14 amino acids. The germline V gene encodes CDR1 MDHEN and CDR2 SYDVKM.